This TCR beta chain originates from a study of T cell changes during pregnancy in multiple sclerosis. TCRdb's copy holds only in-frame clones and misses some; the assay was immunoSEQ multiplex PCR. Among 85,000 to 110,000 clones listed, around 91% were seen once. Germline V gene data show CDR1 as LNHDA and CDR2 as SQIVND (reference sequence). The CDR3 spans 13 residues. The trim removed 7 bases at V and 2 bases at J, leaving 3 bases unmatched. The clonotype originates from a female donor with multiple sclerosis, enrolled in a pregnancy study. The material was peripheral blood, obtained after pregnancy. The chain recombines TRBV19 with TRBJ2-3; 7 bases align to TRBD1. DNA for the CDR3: TGTGCCAGTAACAGGGGAGTCACAGATACGCAGTATTTT. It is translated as CASNRGVTDTQYF.